The entry below describes one T cell receptor (beta chain). This entry comes from a study of shared clonotypes between healthy human individuals. CD8 cells regarded as naive lacked CD45RO, were positively chosen for CCR7, and omitted terminally differentiated effector memory CD45RA+ cells. CDR3 length: 18 residues. CDR1 SQVTM and CDR2 ANQGSEA come from the germline V gene. V shed 6 bases and J 0 bases; nucleotides not matched to a gene: 14. Repertoires were generated with immunoSEQ multiplex PCR, while TCRdb's copy carries only in-frame clones and drops some. The data contain a few million clones, just over 90% of them singletons.

The sequence came from a man aged 18 to 29 in good health. Some clones in this sample may be carry-over from other donors' samples. Material for sequencing was naive CD8+ T cells from PBMCs. The chain has TRBV29-1 and TRBJ2-2, with 9 bases matching TRBD1. In nucleotides, the CDR3 is TGCAGCGTCGCCGGCGGACAGGGGCGCCCTTCGAACACCGGGGAGCTGTTTTTT. Residues: CSVAGGQGRPSNTGELFF.